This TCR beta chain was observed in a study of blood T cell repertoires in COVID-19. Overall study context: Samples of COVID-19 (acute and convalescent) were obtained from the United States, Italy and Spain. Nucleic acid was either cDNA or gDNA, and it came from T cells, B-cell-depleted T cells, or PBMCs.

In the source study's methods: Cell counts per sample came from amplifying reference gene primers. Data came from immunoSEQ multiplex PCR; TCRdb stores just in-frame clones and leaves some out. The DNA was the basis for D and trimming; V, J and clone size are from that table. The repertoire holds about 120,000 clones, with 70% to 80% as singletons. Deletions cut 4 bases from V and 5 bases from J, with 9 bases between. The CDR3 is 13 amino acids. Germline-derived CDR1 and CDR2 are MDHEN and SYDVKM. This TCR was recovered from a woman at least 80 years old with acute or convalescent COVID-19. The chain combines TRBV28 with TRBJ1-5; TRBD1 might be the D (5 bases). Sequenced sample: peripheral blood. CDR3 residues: CASSSGLHQPQHF. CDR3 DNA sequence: TGTGCCAGCAGTTCAGGGCTACATCAGCCCCAGCATTTT. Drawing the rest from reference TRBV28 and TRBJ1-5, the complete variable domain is DVKVTQSSRYLVKRTGEKVFLECVQDMDHENMFWYRQDPGLGLRLIYFSYDVKMKEKGDIPEGYSVSREKKERFSLILESASTNQTSMYLCASSSGLHQPQHFGDGTRLSIL.